A single sample gave rise to the 23 T cell receptor beta chains below, sequenced in a study of blood T cell repertoires in COVID-19 (dated by TCRdb to the early 2020s). Libraries were constructed by the immunoSEQ multiplex PCR assay. Here the immuneACCESS table is served through TCRdb, limited to in-frame sequences with V and J called. Missing clones are a known gap in these copies; in checked studies unresolved V genes cover under half, and the rest lacks a known reason. The sample has about 81,000 clones on record, 70% to 90% of them singletons. The ten top clones hold approximately 5% of the sample. The source material was peripheral blood. The origin of the receptors is an elderly woman with acute or convalescent COVID-19.

The genes are TRBV6-5 and TRBJ2-1, with D perhaps matching TRBD2 (6 bases). Germline CDR1 is MNHEY and CDR2 is SVGAGI. The CDR3 has 14 amino acids. V was trimmed by 4 bases and J by 3 bases, leaving 10 bases between them. CDR3 in amino acids: CASSFTGSYNEQFF. The CDR3 DNA is TGTGCCAGCAGTTTCACCGGGAGCTACAATGAGCAGTTCTTC.

This clone was seen a single time. The chain couples TRBV6-6 to TRBJ2-3, with TRBD2 matching over 7 bases. The junction had 18 bases not matched to a gene; V was cut back by 10 bases and J by 5 bases. This CDR3 region has 16 residues. Germline-derived CDR1 and CDR2 are MNHNY and SVGAGI (reference sequence). CDR3 in DNA: TGTGCCACATGGCGGGGGTCCTGGGACTACCGAGATACGCAGTATTTT. Translating it yields CATWRGSWDYRDTQYF.

V usage is TRBV7-2 and J usage is TRBJ1-5; the D is unclear. Trimming pared 5 bases from V and 8 bases from J, leaving 13 bases between. This CDR3 comprises 13 residues. The germline V gene encodes CDR1 SGHTA and CDR2 FQGNSA. CDR3 in amino acids: CASSPRSMEPQHF. The CDR3 nucleotides read TGTGCCAGCAGCCCGCGGAGCATGGAGCCCCAGCATTTT.

The CDR3 DNA reads TGTGCCAGCAGTGAACCGGGGGGGTCCTACGAGCAGTACTTC. This sequence encodes CASSEPGGSYEQYF. The rearrangement uses TRBV25-1 and TRBJ2-7; 8 bases are shared with TRBD2. Germline values: CDR1 MGHDK, CDR2 SYGVNS. The V and J ends lost 2 bases and 1 base, in that order; junction bases with no gene match: 1. This CDR3 spans 14 amino acids.

This chain uses TRBV11-2 with TRBJ1-1; TRBD1 is a possible D gene (5 bases). Between the trimmed V and J ends, which lost 3 bases and 7 bases, there was a span of 12 bases. This CDR3 region has 13 residues. The V gene's germline CDR1 is SGHAT and CDR2 FQNNGV. The CDR3 reads CASSFAGGGEAFF. The CDR3 DNA sequence: TGTGCCAGCAGCTTCGCCGGGGGGGGTGAAGCTTTCTTT.

Only one count was recorded for this clone. This sequence joins TRBV7-2 and TRBJ1-6; D unclear. V was clipped by 3 bases and J by 5 bases, with 14 bases between them. CDR1 is SGHTA and CDR2 is FQGNSA in the germline V gene. The CDR3 sequence is 16 residues long. The DNA for the CDR3 is TGTGCCAGCAGCTTTACACCTAGCCCCGATAATTCACCCCTCCACTTT. It yields the protein CASSFTPSPDNSPLHF.

This clone appeared once. The V and J genes are TRBV4-2 and TRBJ2-3, with D unresolved. This CDR3 comprises 15 residues. V was cut by 4 bases and J by 2 bases, with 13 bases left in between. Per germline, CDR1 LGHNA and CDR2 YNFKEQ. CDR3 bases: TGTGCCAGCAGCCCAGGCGCCGGATACACAGATACGCAGTATTTT. Protein product: CASSPGAGYTDTQYF.

The rearrangement joins TRBV14 to TRBJ1-2, with D tentatively TRBD1 (5 bases). There are 13 residues in the CDR3. V gave up 5 bases and J gave up 9 bases, with 16 bases separating them. CDR1 is SGHDN and CDR2 is FVKESK in the germline V gene. Written as DNA, the CDR3 is TGTGCCAGCAGCGAATACCGGGACTCTAGCTACACCTTC. This codes for CASSEYRDSSYTF. Looking up the rest from reference TRBV14 and TRBJ1-2 gives the full variable domain: EAGVTQFPSHSVIEKGQTVTLRCDPISGHDNLYWYRRVMGKEIKFLLHFVKESKQDESGMPNNRFLAERTGGTYSTLKVQPAELEDSGVYFCASSEYRDSSYTFGSGTRLTVV.

The V and J genes are TRBV4-1 and TRBJ2-3; 11 bases are a match to TRBD2. The V segment lost 7 bases and the J segment 0 bases; nucleotides outside the gene matches: 3. Germline lookup yields CDR1 MGHRA and CDR2 YSYEKL. The CDR3 has 15 residues. CDR3 region: CASTLAGGSTDTQYF. The DNA for the CDR3 is TGCGCCAGCACCCTAGCGGGAGGAAGCACAGATACGCAGTATTTT.

The chain recombines TRBV23-1 with TRBJ2-2; the D gene is possibly TRBD1 (8 bases). TRBV23-1 qualifies as an ORF whose function is uncertain. The CDR3 is 18 amino acids. V lost 0 bases and J lost 7, with 21 bases in between. CDR3 protein: CASSQSGGARGPVGELFF. CDR3 nucleotide sequence: TGCGCCAGCAGTCAATCGGGAGGGGCCAGGGGGCCGGTCGGGGAGCTGTTTTTT.

V usage is TRBV5-6 and J usage is TRBJ2-3; maybe TRBD1 (5 bases). The germline V gene encodes CDR1 SGHDT and CDR2 YYEEEE. V shed 4 bases and J shed 4 bases, with 10 bases lying between them. This CDR3 region has 13 residues. The CDR3 DNA reads as TGTGCCAGCAGCCTAGACAGTGCAGATACGCAGTATTTT. Translated: CASSLDSADTQYF.

With respect to this clone: Compared with germline, one end of the junction differs, possibly owing to a read error. The V and J genes are TRBV5-6 and TRBJ1-2, with D possibly matching TRBD1 (5 bases). The germline CDR1 and CDR2 sequences are SGHDT and YYEEEE. CDR3 length equals 13 residues. The CDR3 DNA is TGTGCCAGCAACTTGGGCAGGACAAAGGGCTACACCTTC. This encodes CASNLGRTKGYTF.

The V gene is TRBV7-9, the J gene TRBJ2-1; TRBD2 matches at 10 bases. Germline V lookup: CDR1 SEHNR, CDR2 FQNEAQ (reference sequence). The V segment lost 5 bases and the J segment 6 bases; nucleotides outside the gene matches: 7. This CDR3 has 15 residues. The CDR3 DNA reads as TGTGCCAGCAGCCCCGGGACTAGCGCCATCAATGAGCAGTTCTTC. It codes for CASSPGTSAINEQFF.

The CDR3 region has the DNA TGTGCCAGCACTCTTAGCGGGAAGGGGGAACAGTACTTC. Amino acids: CASTLSGKGEQYF. This rearrangement joins TRBV7-2 to TRBJ2-7; TRBD2 aligns across 8 bases. After removal of 7 bases from V and 10 bases from J, the junction contained 12 bases not matched to a gene. This CDR3 is built from 13 residues. Per germline, CDR1 SGHTA and CDR2 FQGNSA.

To note about this clone: One end of the junction varies from germline; a read error may be responsible. The chain uses TRBV5-1 and TRBJ2-1; 11 nucleotides agree with TRBD2. CDR1 and CDR2 from the germline V gene are SGHRS and YFSETQ. The CDR3 has 13 amino acids. This chain's CDR3 is CASSLAASGGLVF. The CDR3 region has the DNA TGCGCCAGCAGCTTGGCCGCTAGCGGGGGGCTAGTCTTC.

The chain uses TRBV5-4 and TRBJ1-5; TRBD1 matches at 12 bases. The CDR3 spans 15 residues. The V segment lost 3 bases and the J segment 4 bases; nucleotides outside the gene matches: 2. Germline CDR1 and CDR2: SGHNT and YYREEE (reference sequence). This chain's CDR3 is CASSSGQGANQPQHF. CDR3 in DNA: TGTGCCAGCAGCTCGGGACAGGGGGCAAATCAGCCCCAGCATTTT. The entire variable domain, with the rest obtained from reference TRBV5-4 and TRBJ1-5, is as follows: ETGVTQSPTHLIKTRGQQVTLRCSSQSGHNTVSWYQQALGQGPQFIFQYYREEENGRGNFPPRFSGLQFPNYSSELNVNALELDDSALYLCASSSGQGANQPQHFGDGTRLSIL.

The rearrangement joins TRBV5-1 to TRBJ1-2, with 7 bases that match TRBD1. V shed 4 bases, J shed 8 bases, and the junction held 11 bases outside the gene matches. Per the germline V gene, CDR1 is SGHRS and CDR2 is YFSETQ. The CDR3 consists of 14 residues. CDR3 coding DNA: TGCGCCAGCAGCCTGGGACAGTCCCCAATGGGCTACACCTTC. It yields the protein CASSLGQSPMGYTF.

The rearrangement joins TRBV7-9 to TRBJ2-6; D may be TRBD2 (6 bases). The length of the CDR3 is 17 residues. Germline loops: CDR1 SEHNR, CDR2 FQNEAQ (reference sequence). The V gene lost 2 bases and the J gene lost 0 bases, with 11 bases spanning the gap. The CDR3, as DNA: TGTGCCAGCAGCTTATTTGGGGGGAGCTCTGGGGCCAACGTCCTGACTTTC. Amino acid sequence: CASSLFGGSSGANVLTF.

V and J are TRBV7-9 and TRBJ2-5, with a tentative D call TRBD2 (6 bases). Germline assignment: CDR1 SEHNR and CDR2 FQNEAQ (reference sequence). The V end was cut by 5 bases, the J end by 0 bases, with 16 bases between. The CDR3 runs 16 residues. This CDR3 is CASSPLGGAYQETQYF. The CDR3, as DNA: TGTGCCAGCAGCCCTCTGGGGGGTGCCTACCAAGAGACCCAGTACTTC.

The CDR3 here is CASSVEPILNTEAFF. The DNA of the CDR3 is TGTGCCAGCAGCGTAGAGCCTATCTTAAACACTGAAGCTTTCTTT. The chain couples TRBV9 to TRBJ1-1; D uncertain. CDR3 length: 15 residues. Between the trimmed V and J ends, which lost 0 bases and 2 bases, there was a span of 11 bases. The germline V gene encodes CDR1 SGDLS and CDR2 YYNGEE.

The chain is built from TRBV9 and TRBJ2-3; TRBD1 might be the D (5 bases). V lost 0 bases and J lost 2, with 10 bases in between. The CDR3 is 15 amino acids. Germline-derived CDR1 and CDR2 are SGDLS and YYNGEE. The CDR3 DNA reads TGTGCCAGCAGCGTAGGGGCAGGGAACACAGATACGCAGTATTTT. Translation gives CASSVGAGNTDTQYF.

The chain recombines TRBV7-2 with TRBJ2-1; tentative D call: TRBD2 (6 bases). CDR3 length: 19 amino acids. Per germline, CDR1 SGHTA and CDR2 FQGNSA. With 3 bases removed from V and 10 bases from J, the gap between germline ends came to 31 bases. This chain's CDR3 is CASSFSSRVSIVTGREQFF. In nucleotides, the CDR3 is TGTGCCAGCAGCTTCTCGTCCAGGGTTTCTATAGTGACGGGGAGGGAGCAGTTCTTC.

This chain links TRBV3-1 (or the pseudogene TRBV3-2) with TRBJ2-7, with D uncertain. This CDR3 contains 14 residues. CDR1 and CDR2 from the germline V gene are LGHDT and YNNKEL (reference sequence). V was cut by 4 bases and J by 3 bases, with 13 bases left in between. Written as DNA, the CDR3 is TGTGCCAGCAGCCGCACTTCCACGGGCTACGAGCAGTACTTC. It is translated as CASSRTSTGYEQYF.